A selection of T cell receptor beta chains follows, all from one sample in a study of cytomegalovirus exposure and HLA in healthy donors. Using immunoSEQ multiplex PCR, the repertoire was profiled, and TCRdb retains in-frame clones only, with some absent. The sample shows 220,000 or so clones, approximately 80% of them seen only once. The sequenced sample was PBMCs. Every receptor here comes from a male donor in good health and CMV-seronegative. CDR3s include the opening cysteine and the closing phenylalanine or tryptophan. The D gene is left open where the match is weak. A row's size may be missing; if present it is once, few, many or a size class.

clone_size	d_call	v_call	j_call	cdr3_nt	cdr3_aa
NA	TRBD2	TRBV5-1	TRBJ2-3	TGCGCCAGCAGCTTGGATTTAGCGGGGCGCACAGATACGCAGTATTTT	CASSLDLAGRTDTQYF
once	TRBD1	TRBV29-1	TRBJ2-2	TGCAGCGTTTTCGGACAGGGGGCCGGGGAGCTGTTTTTT	CSVFGQGAGELFF
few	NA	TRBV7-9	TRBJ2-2	TGTGCCAGCAGCTTTAGCACCGGGGAGCTGTTTTTT	CASSFSTGELFF
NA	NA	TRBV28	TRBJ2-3	TGTGCCAGCAGTAACAGGGTTTCCGATACGCAGTATTTT	CASSNRVSDTQYF
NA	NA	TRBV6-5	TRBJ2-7	TGTGCCAGCGGGACTGGGGGATCCGAGTACGAGCAGTACTTC	CASGTGGSEYEQYF
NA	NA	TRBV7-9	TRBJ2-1	TGTGCCAGCAGCAAGGGGGTTCGAGAGCAGTTCTTC	CASSKGVREQFF
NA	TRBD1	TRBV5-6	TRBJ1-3	TGTGCCAGCAGCCCGACAGGGTACCTCAACACCATATATTTT	CASSPTGYLNTIYF
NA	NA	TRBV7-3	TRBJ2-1	TGTGCCAGCAGTCAGACAGCCAGCGGGGAGCAGTTCTTC	CASSQTASGEQFF
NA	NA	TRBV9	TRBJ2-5	TGTGCCAGCAGCGTAGGTCCCAGGCCCCAAGAGACCCAGTACTTC	CASSVGPRPQETQYF
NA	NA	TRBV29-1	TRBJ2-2	TGCAGCGTTGGCCCTAACTTAGCGAACACCGGGGAGCTGTTTTTT	CSVGPNLANTGELFF
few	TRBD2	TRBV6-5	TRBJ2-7	TGTGCCAGCAGTGACCCGACTAGCGGGTATGAGCAGTACTTC	CASSDPTSGYEQYF
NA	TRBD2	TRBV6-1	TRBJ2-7	TGTGCCAGCAGTGAACCCCTTAGGGGGGGCGGGACTAGCTCCGGGCAGTACTTC	CASSEPLRGGGTSSGQYF
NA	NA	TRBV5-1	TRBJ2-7	TGCGCCAGCAGCTTTGTTACAGGCAGCAGAGGCGAGCAGTACTTC	CASSFVTGSRGEQYF
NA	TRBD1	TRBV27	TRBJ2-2	TGTGCCAGCACCTCAGACGGGACAGGGTCTTACACCGGGGAGCTGTTTTTT	CASTSDGTGSYTGELFF
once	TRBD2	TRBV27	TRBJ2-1	TGTGCCAGCAGAAGGCGGGAGAAGTACAATGAGCAGTTCTTC	CASRRREKYNEQFF
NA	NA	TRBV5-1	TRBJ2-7	TGCGCCAGCAGCTTCAACAGGGACTCCTACGAGCAGTACTTC	CASSFNRDSYEQYF
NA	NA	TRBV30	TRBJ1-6	TGTGCCTGGTTGAAGGCGGGCAATTCACCCCTCCACTTT	CAWLKAGNSPLHF
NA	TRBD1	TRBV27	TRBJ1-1	TGTGCCAGCAGAGGTGCGGGACAGGGTGAAGAAGCTTTCTTT	CASRGAGQGEEAFF
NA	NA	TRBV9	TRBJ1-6	TGTGCCAGCAGCGCGGCGCAGGGGCCGCCCCTCCACTTT	CASSAAQGPPLHF
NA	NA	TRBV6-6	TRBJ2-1	TGTGCCAGCAGTTATAGGAGTAACGGGGAGCAGTTCTTC	CASSYRSNGEQFF
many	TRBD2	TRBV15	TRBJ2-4	TGTGCCACCAGCCGAATTATTGCGGGAGGGAACATTCAGTACTTC	CATSRIIAGGNIQYF
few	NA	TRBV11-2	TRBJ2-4	TGTGCCAGCAGCTTAGTCCTAGGTCGGAGACTAGCCAAAAACATTCAGTACTTC	CASSLVLGRRLAKNIQYF
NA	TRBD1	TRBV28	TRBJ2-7	TGTGCCAGCCTACCCCCGGGACAGGGGGCCGGTGAGCAGTACTTC	CASLPPGQGAGEQYF
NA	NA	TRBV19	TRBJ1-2	TGTGCCAGTAGTATAGCTGGCCGTAACTATGGCTACACCTTC	CASSIAGRNYGYTF
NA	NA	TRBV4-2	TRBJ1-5	TGTGCCAGCAGCCAAGCCGGGTTTAGCAATCAGCCCCAGCATTTT	CASSQAGFSNQPQHF
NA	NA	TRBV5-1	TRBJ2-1	TGCGCCAGCCGAACTAGTTCATCCTACAATGAGCAGTTCTTC	CASRTSSSYNEQFF
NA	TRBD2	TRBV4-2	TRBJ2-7	TGTGCCAGCAGCCAAGCCGGGACTAGCGGGATCTACGAGCAGTACTTC	CASSQAGTSGIYEQYF
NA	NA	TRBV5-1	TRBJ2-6	TGCGCCAGCAGCTTGGTGCCTGGGGCCAACGCCCTGACTTTC	CASSLVPGANALTF
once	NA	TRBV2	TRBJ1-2	TGTGCCAGCAGTGAAAGAGCGAAAGCTAACTATGGCTACACCTTC	CASSERAKANYGYTF
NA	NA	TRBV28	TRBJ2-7	TGTGCCAGTTTCGGGGACAATCTCTCCTACGAGCAGTACTTC	CASFGDNLSYEQYF
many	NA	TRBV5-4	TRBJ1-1	TGTGCCAGCAGCTTGGACAGCGGCACTGAAGCTTTCTTT	CASSLDSGTEAFF
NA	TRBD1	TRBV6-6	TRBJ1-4	TGTGCCAGCAGTCTATCCCCTGGGACAGGGAAGGAAAAACTGTTTTTT	CASSLSPGTGKEKLFF
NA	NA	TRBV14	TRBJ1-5	TGTGCCAGCAGCCAAGGTAACAACAATCAGCCCCAGCATTTT	CASSQGNNNQPQHF
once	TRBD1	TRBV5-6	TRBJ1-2	TGTGCCAGCAGCTTGGGACCGGGACAGAGCTACACCTTC	CASSLGPGQSYTF
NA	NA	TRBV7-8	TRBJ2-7	TGTGCCAGCAGCTTAGTGGGCAGCCTCATCTCCTACGAGCAGTACTTC	CASSLVGSLISYEQYF
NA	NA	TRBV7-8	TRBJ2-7	TGTGCCAGCAGCTTACAAACAAGGGGATCCACCTACGAGCAGTACTTC	CASSLQTRGSTYEQYF
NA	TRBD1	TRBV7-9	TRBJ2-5	TGTGCCAGCAGCGCGCAGGGGGACCTTGCCCTCCGGCAGTACTTC	CASSAQGDLALRQYF
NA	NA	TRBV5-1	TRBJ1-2	TGCGCCAGCAGCTTGGTTCCCCCAGCAGGGGCGGTCTATGGCTACACCTTC	CASSLVPPAGAVYGYTF
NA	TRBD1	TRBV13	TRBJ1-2	TGTGCCAGCAGCTCTGGGACAGGGGGCGCATTAGGCTATGGCTACACCTTC	CASSSGTGGALGYGYTF
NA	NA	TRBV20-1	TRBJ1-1	TGCAGTGCGTGGACGGGGGCTTTCTTT	CSAWTGAFF
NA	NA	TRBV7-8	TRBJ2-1	TGTGCCAGCAGCTGGCCGGGACTTAGCTCCTACAATGAGCAGTTCTTC	CASSWPGLSSYNEQFF
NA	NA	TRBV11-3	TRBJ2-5	TGTGCCAGCAGCTCCCGGACTTCAAGAGAGACCCAGTACTTC	CASSSRTSRETQYF